This is a list of T cell receptor beta chains from one sample in a study of blood T cell repertoires in COVID-19. Sequenced by immunoSEQ multiplex PCR; TCRdb stores in-frame clones only, minus some. The sample records approximately 200,000 clones, roughly 88% being singletons. Sequencing was carried out using peripheral blood. The receptors were sampled from a man between 18 and 29 years old with active or convalescent COVID-19. CDR3s include the opening cysteine and the closing phenylalanine or tryptophan. Fields, in order: J gene, clone size, D gene, V gene, CDR3 protein, CDR3 DNA. A D gene is named only where the DNA matches it firmly. A row's size may be missing; if present it is once, few, many or a size class.

TRBJ2-1 | once | NA | TRBV3-1/TRBV3-2 | CASSQSGAGYNEQFF | TGTGCCAGCAGCCAATCCGGAGCTGGCTACAATGAGCAGTTCTTC
TRBJ1-1 | NA | NA | TRBV18 | CASSPRQYEAFF | TGTGCCAGCTCACCAAGACAGTATGAAGCTTTCTTT
TRBJ2-7 | NA | NA | TRBV5-1 | CASSLSSRTAEEQYF | TGCGCCAGCAGCTTGTCCTCCAGGACAGCCGAGGAGCAGTACTTC
TRBJ1-3 | NA | NA | TRBV19 | CASSIEQYSGNTIYF | TGTGCCAGTAGTATTGAACAGTACTCTGGAAACACCATATATTTT
TRBJ1-5 | NA | NA | TRBV6-1 | CASSERNQPQHF | TGTGCCAGCAGTGAACGGAATCAGCCCCAGCATTTT
TRBJ2-3 | NA | TRBD1 | TRBV7-9 | CASSFRQGSTDTQYF | TGTGCCAGCAGCTTCCGACAGGGCAGCACAGATACGCAGTATTTT
TRBJ1-1 | NA | NA | TRBV9 | CASSPHPRGYTEAFF | TGTGCCAGCAGCCCACACCCGCGGGGATACACTGAAGCTTTCTTT
TRBJ2-7 | NA | TRBD2 | TRBV7-2 | CASSQTLLAGDGYEQYF | TGTGCCAGCAGCCAAACACTACTAGCGGGGGACGGATACGAGCAGTACTTC
TRBJ2-3 | NA | NA | TRBV28 | CASTTGTRHTDTQYF | TGTGCCAGCACCACTGGGACACGACACACAGATACGCAGTATTTT
TRBJ2-2 | once | TRBD1 | TRBV6-5 | CASSRTGVGTGELFF | TGTGCCAGCAGCCGAACAGGGGTCGGCACCGGGGAGCTGTTTTTT
TRBJ1-6 | NA | NA | TRBV16 | CASSQLSSGSSPLHF | TGTGCCAGCAGCCAATTGAGCAGTGGGAGCTCACCCCTCCACTTT
TRBJ2-1 | NA | NA | TRBV11-2 | CASSPGVRVTDEQFF | TGTGCCAGCAGCCCAGGCGTCAGGGTCACGGATGAGCAGTTCTTC
TRBJ1-6 | NA | NA | TRBV6-6 | CASEELNGSYNSPLHF | TGTGCCAGCGAGGAGCTGAACGGCTCCTATAATTCACCCCTCCACTTT
TRBJ1-1 | NA | TRBD1 | TRBV28 | CASSTVGQGGTEAFF | TGTGCCAGCAGCACAGTGGGACAGGGAGGCACTGAAGCTTTCTTT
TRBJ2-3 | NA | NA | TRBV5-1 | CASSPGTDTQYF | TGCGCCAGCAGCCCGGGCACAGATACGCAGTATTTT
TRBJ2-1 | NA | NA | TRBV7-2 | CASSLGASSENEQFF | TGTGCCAGCAGCTTAGGGGCGAGTAGCGAGAATGAGCAGTTCTTC
TRBJ2-1 | once | TRBD2 | TRBV4-2 | CASSQALAGLNNEQFF | TGTGCCAGCAGCCAAGCTCTAGCGGGCCTCAACAATGAGCAGTTCTTC
TRBJ1-5 | NA | NA | TRBV6-1 | CASSDGHSNQPQHF | TGTGCCAGCAGTGACGGACATAGCAATCAGCCCCAGCATTTT
TRBJ1-2 | once | NA | TRBV6-4 | CASSDGEVYTF | TGTGCCAGCAGTGACGGGGAGGTCTACACCTTC
TRBJ1-1 | NA | TRBD1 | TRBV6-1 | CASSEDRGDTEAFF | TGTGCCAGCAGTGAGGACAGGGGGGACACTGAAGCTTTCTTT
TRBJ2-3 | NA | TRBD1 | TRBV24-1 | CATQGGQGWTDTQYF | TGTGCCACTCAGGGGGGACAGGGCTGGACAGATACGCAGTATTTT
TRBJ2-3 | NA | TRBD2 | TRBV12-5 | CASGLGLAETDTQYF | TGTGCTAGTGGTTTGGGACTAGCGGAGACAGATACGCAGTATTTT
TRBJ2-7 | NA | TRBD1 | TRBV4-1 | CASSQDGVGQGEDEQYF | TGCGCCAGCAGCCAAGATGGGGTCGGACAGGGGGAAGACGAGCAGTACTTC
TRBJ1-4 | NA | NA | TRBV24-1 | CATSDALGGATNEKLFF | TGTGCCACCAGTGATGCCCTAGGGGGGGCAACTAATGAAAAACTGTTTTTT
TRBJ2-2 | many | NA | TRBV7-9 | CALGGQLSNTGELFF | TGTGCCCTCGGGGGGCAGTTATCGAACACCGGGGAGCTGTTTTTT
TRBJ2-7 | NA | TRBD2 | TRBV9 | CASSVGGLADSYEQYF | TGTGCCAGCAGCGTGGGGGGACTAGCGGATTCCTACGAGCAGTACTTC
TRBJ1-2 | NA | NA | TRBV9 | CASSARTAYGYTF | TGTGCCAGCAGCGCCCGGACAGCTTATGGCTACACCTTC
TRBJ2-2 | NA | NA | TRBV5-1 | CASSQNAAGTNTGELFF | TGCGCCAGCAGCCAAAACGCCGCCGGTACGAACACCGGGGAGCTGTTTTTT
TRBJ2-3 | once | TRBD2 | TRBV30 | CAWTSGRGKDTQYF | TGTGCCTGGACTAGCGGGAGAGGGAAAGATACGCAGTATTTT
TRBJ2-3 | NA | TRBD1 | TRBV7-6 | CASSLGATGGGTDTQYF | TGTGCCAGCAGCTTAGGCGCGACAGGGGGCGGGACAGATACGCAGTATTTT
TRBJ2-7 | NA | NA | TRBV6-5 | CASTPSRGGTGEQYF | TGTGCCAGCACCCCGTCAAGGGGTGGGACTGGCGAGCAGTACTTC
TRBJ2-5 | NA | NA | TRBV7-6 | CASSIDYQETQYF | TGTGCCAGCAGTATTGACTACCAAGAGACCCAGTACTTC
TRBJ1-1 | NA | NA | TRBV11-2 | CASSPFLVQAEAFF | TGTGCCAGCAGCCCATTTTTGGTGCAGGCTGAAGCTTTCTTT
TRBJ1-5 | once | NA | TRBV27 | CASSSRWAQGILRGQPQHF | TGTGCCAGCAGTTCCAGATGGGCGCAGGGGATACTTAGGGGTCAGCCCCAGCATTTT
TRBJ1-5 | NA | NA | TRBV4-1 | CASSQDQWGRVTSNQPQHF | TGCGCCAGCAGCCAAGATCAATGGGGCAGGGTTACGAGCAATCAGCCCCAGCATTTT
TRBJ2-1 | NA | TRBD2 | TRBV6-5 | CASRTPSGSSNEQFF | TGTGCCAGCAGAACACCTAGCGGGAGTTCCAATGAGCAGTTCTTC
TRBJ1-2 | once | NA | TRBV4-2 | CASSQGGLNAYGYTF | TGTGCCAGCAGCCAAGGGGGCTTGAACGCTTATGGCTACACCTTC
TRBJ1-5 | once | NA | TRBV7-9 | CASSLGQGNQPQHF | TGTGCCAGCAGCTTAGGGCAGGGAAATCAGCCCCAGCATTTT
TRBJ1-2 | NA | NA | TRBV19 | CASSPGGAGLGYGYTF | TGTGCCAGTAGCCCCGGTGGTGCAGGGTTGGGCTATGGCTACACCTTC
TRBJ2-1 | NA | TRBD1 | TRBV13 | CASSYPTGGGNEQFF | TGTGCCAGCAGCTACCCGACAGGGGGGGGGAATGAGCAGTTCTTC
TRBJ2-1 | NA | TRBD1 | TRBV5-4 | CASSVLAGTEYNEQFF | TGTGCCAGCAGCGTGTTAGCAGGGACAGAGTACAATGAGCAGTTCTTC
TRBJ2-7 | NA | NA | TRBV5-4 | CASSLGPSVDSYEQYF | TGTGCCAGCAGCTTGGGTCCCTCTGTAGATTCCTACGAGCAGTACTTC
TRBJ2-1 | NA | TRBD2 | TRBV28 | CASRLTSGTGNEQFF | TGTGCCAGCAGGCTGACTAGCGGGACTGGCAATGAGCAGTTCTTC
TRBJ2-4 | NA | NA | TRBV5-1 | CASSLASPGRRGGNIQYF | TGCGCCAGCAGCTTGGCAAGTCCGGGCCGACGAGGAGGAAACATTCAGTACTTC
TRBJ2-1 | NA | TRBD2 | TRBV7-8 | CASSLEAGGVSYNEQFF | TGTGCCAGCAGCTTAGAGGCGGGAGGAGTGTCCTACAATGAGCAGTTCTTC
TRBJ1-5 | NA | TRBD1 | TRBV19 | CASSMIRTGSLVQPQHF | TGTGCCAGTAGTATGATTCGGACAGGGAGTTTAGTCCAGCCCCAGCATTTT
TRBJ1-2 | once | TRBD1 | TRBV5-1 | CASSLDGQGADYGYTF | TGCGCCAGCAGCTTGGACGGACAGGGGGCAGACTATGGCTACACCTTC
TRBJ2-7 | once | NA | TRBV4-3 | CASSQSGDYEQYF | TGCGCCAGCAGCCAATCAGGGGATTACGAGCAGTACTTC
TRBJ2-2 | NA | TRBD2 | TRBV25-1 | CASSTGGLGTGELFF | TGTGCCAGCAGCACGGGGGGACTCGGCACCGGGGAGCTGTTTTTT
TRBJ2-7 | NA | TRBD1 | TRBV28 | CASSLFTGQGASEQYF | TGTGCCAGCAGTTTATTTACCGGACAGGGGGCGTCCGAGCAGTACTTC
TRBJ2-6 | NA | NA | TRBV11-2 | CASSSRVDGANVLTF | TGTGCCAGCAGCTCCAGGGTAGATGGGGCCAACGTCCTGACTTTC
TRBJ2-1 | NA | NA | TRBV19 | CASSIGGIYNEQFF | TGTGCCAGTAGTATCGGGGGTATATACAATGAGCAGTTCTTC